This is a list of T cell receptor beta chains from one sample in a study of molecular identifiers for immune sequencing clone quantification. TCRdb reprocessed the PCR reads with MiXCR, giving one entry per CDR3 protein. This table has some 680,000 distinct CDR3 sequences, roughly 27% appearing once. The sequenced material came from naive CD8+ T cells from blood, with Jurkat cell RNA spiked in. The receptor set was obtained from a human donor in good health. Some libraries in this study had Jurkat cell RNA spiked in. The CDR3 runs from the conserved cysteine through the conserved F or W. The order of the fields is D gene, J gene, V gene, clone size, CDR3 DNA, CDR3 protein. A D gene is named only where the DNA matches it firmly. Where a row states a size, it is once, few, many or the class of an expanded clone; other rows omit it.

>-|TRBJ2-7|TRBV6-2/TRBV6-3|few
TGTGCCAGCAGTTACGTGTCAGGGTACGAGCAGTACTTC
CASSYVSGYEQYF
>TRBD1|TRBJ2-7|TRBV29-1|many
TGCAGCGTGGGGACAGGGTACGAGCAGTACTTC
CSVGTGYEQYF
>-|TRBJ2-3|TRBV20-1|many
TGCAGTGCTAGAGATTCTGGGGAAATTCGCACAGATACGCAGTATTTT
CSARDSGEIRTDTQYF
>-|TRBJ2-3|TRBV9|-
TGTGCCAGCAGCGTAGGACCGGACAAATCTAGCACAGATACGCAGTATTTT
CASSVGPDKSSTDTQYF
>-|TRBJ1-5|TRBV6-5|many
TGTGCCAGCAGTCACACGGACCAAAGTCAGCCCCAGCATTTT
CASSHTDQSQPQHF
>-|TRBJ2-2|TRBV12-3/TRBV12-4|-
TGTGCCAGCAGTGACCCAACAGGGGGAGGGTCCGGGGAGCTGTTTTTT
CASSDPTGGGSGELFF
>-|TRBJ2-7|TRBV28|many
TGTGCCAGCAGTTCCTCGGACAGTGGGTACGAGCAGTACTTC
CASSSSDSGYEQYF
>-|TRBJ2-1|TRBV12-5|-
TGTGCTAGTGGCAACAGGGAGGGCAATGAGCAGTTCTTC
CASGNREGNEQFF
>-|TRBJ2-7|TRBV7-9|few
TGTGCCAGCAGCCCCCCCCGTGGGGGTGGCGAGCAGTACTTC
CASSPPRGGGEQYF
>-|TRBJ1-5|TRBV27|many
TGTGCCAGCAGTTCCCTGGTAGGTCAGCCCCAGCATTTT
CASSSLVGQPQHF
>-|TRBJ2-7|TRBV3-1|-
TGTGCCAGCAGCCCCGGCAGGGCCTCCTACGAGCAGTACTTC
CASSPGRASYEQYF
>TRBD1|TRBJ2-7|TRBV7-9|many
TGTGCCAGCAGCCCATGGGGACAGGGGTCCACCTACGAGCAGTACTTC
CASSPWGQGSTYEQYF
>TRBD2|TRBJ2-3|TRBV27|few
TGTGCCAGCAGCCAAGCGACTAGCCGAGGCACAGATACGCAGTATTTT
CASSQATSRGTDTQYF
>-|TRBJ2-3|TRBV5-1|few
TGCGCCAGCAGAGGACTGAACACAGATACGCAGTATTTT
CASRGLNTDTQYF
>TRBD2|TRBJ2-1|TRBV2|-
TGTGCCAGCAGCGGCGAGGTGTCTAGCGGGAGGGTAAGCTACAATGAGCAGTTCTTC
CASSGEVSSGRVSYNEQFF
>-|TRBJ1-4|TRBV5-3|-
TGTGCCAGCAGCTTGGACGCGGGGGAGGGTGGTGAAAAACTGTTTTTT
CASSLDAGEGGEKLFF
>-|TRBJ1-1|TRBV20-1|-
TGCAGTGCTAGTGGGACACTCATGAACACTGAAGCTTTCTTT
CSASGTLMNTEAFF
>-|TRBJ2-3|TRBV20-1|-
TGCAGTGCTTTTAGCGGATCCACCGATCCGCAGTATTTT
CSAFSGSTDPQYF
>TRBD1|TRBJ1-2|TRBV7-9|-
TGTGCCAGCACGCCCCCGACAGGGGATGCTAACTATGGCTACACCTTC
CASTPPTGDANYGYTF
>TRBD2|TRBJ2-1|TRBV4-3|-
TGCGCCAGCAGCCAAGGACTAGCGGGACTCAACAATGAGCAGTTCTTC
CASSQGLAGLNNEQFF
>-|TRBJ2-7|TRBV11-2|-
TGTGCCAGCAGCTTAAATGGTAGGGGCACCATGCCCGGCGAGCAGTACTTC
CASSLNGRGTMPGEQYF
>TRBD2|TRBJ2-7|TRBV6-5|many
TGTGCCAGCAGTTATGGGCTAGCGGACTACGAGCAGTACTTC
CASSYGLADYEQYF
>-|TRBJ2-7|TRBV4-3|-
TGCGCCAGCAGCCAAGGGTCCAAAGCCTACGAGCAGTACTTC
CASSQGSKAYEQYF
>-|TRBJ1-5|TRBV12-3/TRBV12-4|-
TGTGCCAGCGCTCTAACAGGGAATAGCAATCAGCCCCGGCATTTT
CASALTGNSNQPRHF
>-|TRBJ1-1|TRBV28|few
TGTGCCAGCAGTTCATCTCAGATGAACACTGAAGCTTTCTTT
CASSSSQMNTEAFF
>-|TRBJ1-1|TRBV4-3|many
TGCGCCAGCAGCCAAGTCTTCGGACAGTCGATGAACACTGAAGCTTTCTTT
CASSQVFGQSMNTEAFF
>TRBD1|TRBJ1-1|TRBV6-5|many
TGTGCCAGCAGAACTGGGACAGGGGGTATCACTGAAGCTTTCTTT
CASRTGTGGITEAFF
>TRBD1|TRBJ1-2|TRBV2|few
TGTGCCAGCAGTTCGGGACAGGGGAAGCATGGCTACACCTTC
CASSSGQGKHGYTF
>-|TRBJ1-4|TRBV9|-
TGTGCCAGCAGCGCGGCCCAGGTTAATGAAAAACTGTTTTTT
CASSAAQVNEKLFF
>-|TRBJ1-1|TRBV20-1|few
TGCAGTGCTAGAGGAACCAGGGACCACACTGAAGCTTTCTTT
CSARGTRDHTEAFF
>TRBD1|TRBJ2-1|TRBV4-2|-
TGTGCCAGCAGCGCCTTTAACAGGGGGTACGGTAATGAGCAGTTCTTC
CASSAFNRGYGNEQFF
>-|TRBJ2-7|TRBV18|-
TGTGCCAGCTCACCGGACGTAGGACCCCCCTACGAGCAGTACTTC
CASSPDVGPPYEQYF
>-|TRBJ1-1|TRBV27|-
TGTGCCAGCAGTTTCCTCGGTATCACTGAAGCTTTCTTT
CASSFLGITEAFF
>TRBD1|TRBJ2-7|TRBV7-6|few
TGTGCCAGCAGCCACGACAGGGACCACGAGCAGTACTTC
CASSHDRDHEQYF
>-|TRBJ1-5|TRBV7-9|many
TGTGCCAGCAGCTCGCCCCCTAATCAGCCCCAGCATTTT
CASSSPPNQPQHF
>-|TRBJ1-2|TRBV5-5|many
TGTGCCAGCAGCTTAGGACGAAAAGGAGATTACACCTTC
CASSLGRKGDYTF
>-|TRBJ1-1|TRBV19|few
TGTGCCAGTAGTCCTGGACCCCCTCATCAGACTGAAGCTTTCTTT
CASSPGPPHQTEAFF
>-|TRBJ2-7|TRBV4-1|few
TGCGCCAGCAGCCCTGGTGGCGGGCCGCTCGAGCAGTACTTC
CASSPGGGPLEQYF
>TRBD1|TRBJ2-5|TRBV12-3/TRBV12-4|many
TGTGCCAGCGGCCCGACAGGGGGTCAAGAGACCCAGTACTTC
CASGPTGGQETQYF
>TRBD2|TRBJ2-5|TRBV7-2|few
TGTGCCAGCAGCCCCGCGGGGGGTAGTTCTTATCGAGAGACCCAGTACTTC
CASSPAGGSSYRETQYF
>-|TRBJ2-4|TRBV7-9|many
TGTGCCAGCAGCTACGACACAGCGACAGGAGGGTTGAACATTCAGTACTTC
CASSYDTATGGLNIQYF
>-|TRBJ2-7|TRBV5-1|many
TGCGCCAGCAGCTCGGGCGTGATGACCTACGAGCAGTACTTC
CASSSGVMTYEQYF
>TRBD2|TRBJ2-5|TRBV7-2|few
TGTGCCAGCAGCTTAGAGCTAGCGGGGGGTAAGGAGACCCAGTACTTC
CASSLELAGGKETQYF
>-|TRBJ1-5|TRBV19|-
TGTGCCAGTAGTCCTGGGACACCGGGACGGAATCAGCCCCAGCATTTT
CASSPGTPGRNQPQHF
>-|TRBJ2-7|TRBV4-1|-
TGCGCCAGCAGCCAAGACCAGGGACCGGCCTCCTACGAGCAGTACTTC
CASSQDQGPASYEQYF